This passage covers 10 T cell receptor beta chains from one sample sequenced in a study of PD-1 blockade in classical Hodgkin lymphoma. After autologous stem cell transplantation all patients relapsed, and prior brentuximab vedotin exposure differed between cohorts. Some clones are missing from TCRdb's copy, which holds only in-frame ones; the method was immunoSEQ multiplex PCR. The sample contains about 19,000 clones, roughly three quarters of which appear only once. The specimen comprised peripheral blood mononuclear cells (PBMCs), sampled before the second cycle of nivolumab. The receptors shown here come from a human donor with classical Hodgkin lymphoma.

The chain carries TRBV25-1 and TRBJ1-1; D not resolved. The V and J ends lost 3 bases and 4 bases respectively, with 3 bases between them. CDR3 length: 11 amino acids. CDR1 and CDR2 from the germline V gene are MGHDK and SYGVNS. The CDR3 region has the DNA TGTGCCAGCAGTGATGGCACTGAAGCTTTCTTT. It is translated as CASSDGTEAFF.

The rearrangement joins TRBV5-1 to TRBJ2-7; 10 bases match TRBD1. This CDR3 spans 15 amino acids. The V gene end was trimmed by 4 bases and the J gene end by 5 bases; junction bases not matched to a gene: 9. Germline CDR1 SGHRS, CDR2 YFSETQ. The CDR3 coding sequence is TGCGCCAGCAGCGCAGGGACAGGGGAGAGCCACGAGCAGTACTTC. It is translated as CASSAGTGESHEQYF.

In DNA, the CDR3 is TGTGCCAGCAGTGCCGGGAGCACCGGGGAGCTGTTTTTT. Amino acids: CASSAGSTGELFF. The gene calls are TRBV6-4 and TRBJ2-2; D perhaps matches TRBD2 (6 bases). Germline CDR1 is MRHNA and CDR2 is SNTAGT. This CDR3 comprises 13 residues. The V end was cut by 4 bases, the J end by 4 bases, with 7 bases between.

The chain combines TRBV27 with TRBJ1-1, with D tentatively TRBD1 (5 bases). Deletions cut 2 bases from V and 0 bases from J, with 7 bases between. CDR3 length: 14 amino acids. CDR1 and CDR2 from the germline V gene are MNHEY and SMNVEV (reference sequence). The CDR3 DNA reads TGTGCCAGCAGTTTAAGACAGTTGAACACTGAAGCTTTCTTT. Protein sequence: CASSLRQLNTEAFF.

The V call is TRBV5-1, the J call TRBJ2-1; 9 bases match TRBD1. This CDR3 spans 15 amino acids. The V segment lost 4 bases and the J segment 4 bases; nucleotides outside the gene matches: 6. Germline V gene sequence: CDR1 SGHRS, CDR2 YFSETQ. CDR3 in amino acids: CASSQGQGRYNEQFF. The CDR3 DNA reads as TGCGCCAGCAGCCAGGGACAGGGTCGGTACAATGAGCAGTTCTTC.

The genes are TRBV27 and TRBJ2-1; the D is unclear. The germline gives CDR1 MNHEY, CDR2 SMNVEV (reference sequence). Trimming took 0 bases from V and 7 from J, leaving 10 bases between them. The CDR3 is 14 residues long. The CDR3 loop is CASSLSGIPNEQFF. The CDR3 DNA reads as TGTGCCAGCAGTTTATCCGGCATACCTAATGAGCAGTTCTTC.

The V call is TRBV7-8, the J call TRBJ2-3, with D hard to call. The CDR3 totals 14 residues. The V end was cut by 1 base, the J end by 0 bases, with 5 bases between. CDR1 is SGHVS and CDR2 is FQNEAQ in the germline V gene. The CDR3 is CASSLGDSTDTQYF. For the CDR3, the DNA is TGTGCCAGCAGCTTAGGGGATAGCACAGATACGCAGTATTTT. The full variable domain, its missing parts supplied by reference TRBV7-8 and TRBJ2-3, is GAGVSQSPRYKVAKRGQDVALRCDPISGHVSLFWYQQALGQGPEFLTYFQNEAQLDKSGLPSDRFFAERPEGSVSTLKIQRTQQEDSAVYLCASSLGDSTDTQYFGPGTRLTVL.

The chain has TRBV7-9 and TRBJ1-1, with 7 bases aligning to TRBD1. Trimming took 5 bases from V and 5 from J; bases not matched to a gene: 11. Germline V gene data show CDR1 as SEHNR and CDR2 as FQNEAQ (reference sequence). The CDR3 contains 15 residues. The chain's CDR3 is CASSPAGGGGTEAFF. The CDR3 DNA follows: TGTGCCAGCAGCCCTGCAGGGGGGGGTGGTACTGAAGCTTTCTTT.

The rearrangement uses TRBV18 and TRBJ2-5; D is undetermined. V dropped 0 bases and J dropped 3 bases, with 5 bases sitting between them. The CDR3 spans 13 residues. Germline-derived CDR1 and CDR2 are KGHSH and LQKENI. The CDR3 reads CASSPPGEETQYF. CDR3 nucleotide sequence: TGTGCCAGCTCACCACCAGGAGAAGAGACCCAGTACTTC.

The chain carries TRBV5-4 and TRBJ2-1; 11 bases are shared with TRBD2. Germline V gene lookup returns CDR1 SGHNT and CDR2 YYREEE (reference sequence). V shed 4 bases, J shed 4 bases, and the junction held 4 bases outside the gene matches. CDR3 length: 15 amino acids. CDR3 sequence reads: CASSRGLAEYNEQFF. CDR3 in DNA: TGTGCCAGCAGCCGGGGACTAGCGGAGTACAATGAGCAGTTCTTC. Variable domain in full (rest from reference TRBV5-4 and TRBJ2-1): ETGVTQSPTHLIKTRGQQVTLRCSSQSGHNTVSWYQQALGQGPQFIFQYYREEENGRGNFPPRFSGLQFPNYSSELNVNALELDDSALYLCASSRGLAEYNEQFFGPGTRLTVL.